These T cell receptor beta chains were read from a single sample in a study of OX40 agonist ivuxolimab in advanced cancers. Libraries were prepared by immunoSEQ multiplex PCR; TCRdb keeps only in-frame clonotypes and omits some of them. The data contain around 59,000 clones, nearly 90% of them singletons. The source was CD4+ or CD8+ T cells sorted from blood, collected in a trial of the OX40 agonist ivuxolimab. These receptors were collected from an adult with an advanced solid tumor such as melanoma, head and neck, liver or kidney cancer. Both conserved end residues are part of each CDR3. The D gene is left open where the match is weak. Size values are once, few and many counts, or a class for expanded clones, and some rows have none.

j_call clone_size v_call d_call cdr3_aa cdr3_nt
TRBJ2-2 - TRBV27 - CAVADATDGELFF TGTGCCGTCGCGGACGCAACGGACGGGGAGCTGTTTTTT
TRBJ2-3 - TRBV11-1 - CASSLIPKGPDTQYF TGTGCCAGCAGCTTAATTCCGAAGGGCCCAGATACGCAGTATTTT
TRBJ2-1 - TRBV5-1 TRBD2 CASSRTSGGNEQFF TGCGCCAGCAGTCGGACTAGCGGGGGAAATGAGCAGTTCTTC
TRBJ2-1 - TRBV7-2 TRBD2 CASSLSLAGEEQFF TGTGCCAGCAGCTTAAGCCTAGCGGGAGAGGAGCAGTTCTTC
TRBJ2-3 - TRBV20-1 - CSAVRTDTQYF TGCAGTGCTGTTCGAACGGATACGCAGTATTTT
TRBJ1-1 - TRBV6-6 - CASSYSTTEAFF TGTGCCAGCAGTTACTCGACCACTGAAGCTTTCTTT
TRBJ1-2 - TRBV19 TRBD1 CASTPGGIHGYTF TGTGCCAGTACCCCAGGGGGGATACACGGCTACACCTTC
TRBJ1-1 - TRBV6-5 - CASSLSSTGNTEAFF TGTGCCAGCAGTCTTTCCTCGACGGGGAACACTGAAGCTTTCTTT
TRBJ1-1 medium-sized TRBV9 - CASSAQQGNTEAFF TGTGCCAGCAGCGCCCAACAGGGTAACACTGAAGCTTTCTTT
TRBJ2-2 few TRBV11-3 - CASSLAGTGELFF TGTGCCAGCAGCTTAGCGGGCACCGGGGAGCTGTTTTTT
TRBJ1-2 once TRBV7-9 - CASSPSGGYGYTF TGTGCCAGCAGCCCCTCGGGGGGCTACGGCTACACCTTC
TRBJ2-3 - TRBV7-9 - CASSSPIGTQYF TGTGCCAGCAGCTCCCCCATAGGTACGCAGTATTTT
TRBJ1-1 - TRBV7-6 - CASSLRLKGRGTEAFF TGTGCCAGCAGCTTACGGCTGAAAGGGAGAGGCACTGAAGCTTTCTTT
TRBJ2-5 - TRBV11-3 - CASSRRSGPLETQYF TGTGCCAGCAGCCGCCGGAGCGGCCCGTTGGAGACCCAGTACTTC
TRBJ2-2 - TRBV19 - CASSWGMTNTGELFF TGTGCCAGTAGTTGGGGGATGACGAACACCGGGGAGCTGTTTTTT
TRBJ2-1 - TRBV7-3 - CASSQWDRSSYNEQFF TGTGCCAGCAGCCAATGGGACCGGAGCTCCTACAATGAGCAGTTCTTC
TRBJ1-1 - TRBV9 - CASSVGTNTEAFF TGTGCCAGCAGCGTCGGGACCAACACTGAAGCTTTCTTT
TRBJ2-7 - TRBV11-2 - CASSPTGPSYEQYF TGTGCCAGCAGCCCAACAGGGCCTTCCTACGAGCAGTACTTC
TRBJ1-1 - TRBV6-5 - CASSYGTVGDTEAFF TGTGCCAGCAGTTACGGTACGGTGGGGGACACTGAAGCTTTCTTT
TRBJ2-2 - TRBV11-3 TRBD2 CASSPTSGDTGELFF TGTGCCAGCAGCCCGACTAGCGGAGACACCGGGGAGCTGTTTTTT
TRBJ2-1 - TRBV10-3 TRBD1 CALRGTGMNEQFF TGTGCCCTACGGGGGACAGGGATGAATGAGCAGTTCTTC
TRBJ2-3 - TRBV11-2 TRBD2 CASTMTSGVDTQYF TGTGCCAGCACCATGACTAGCGGAGTGGATACGCAGTATTTT
TRBJ2-3 - TRBV4-3 - CASSGAWRTSTDTQYF TGCGCCAGCAGCGGAGCTTGGCGGACAAGCACAGATACGCAGTATTTT
TRBJ2-6 once TRBV13 - CASSFILSKESGANVLTF TGTGCCAGCAGCTTTATCTTGTCAAAAGAATCTGGGGCCAACGTCCTGACTTTC
TRBJ2-1 once TRBV11-2 - CASSLDPLRVPSYNEQFF TGTGCCAGCAGCTTAGATCCGCTCAGGGTACCGTCCTACAATGAGCAGTTCTTC
TRBJ2-5 - TRBV7-9 - CASSPPLGLDPGETQYF TGTGCCAGCAGCCCCCCCCTAGGTTTGGACCCGGGAGAGACCCAGTACTTC
TRBJ2-7 - TRBV10-3 - CAIRPGHTSYEQYF TGTGCCATCAGGCCGGGACACACGTCCTACGAGCAGTACTTC
TRBJ1-1 - TRBV9 - CASSASMNTEAFF TGTGCCAGCAGCGCCTCGATGAACACTGAAGCTTTCTTT
TRBJ1-2 - TRBV7-9 - CASSSVGPLEDGYTF TGTGCCAGCAGCTCAGTGGGACCCCTAGAGGATGGCTACACCTTC
TRBJ1-2 - TRBV7-9 - CASSLMRGPQNYGYTF TGTGCCAGCAGCTTAATGCGGGGGCCCCAGAACTATGGCTACACCTTC
TRBJ2-1 - TRBV6-1 - CASSEKAENSLFF TGTGCCAGCAGTGAAAAGGCGGAGAACTCCTTGTTCTTC
TRBJ2-5 - TRBV9 - CASSDGGGETQYF TGTGCCAGTAGTGACGGAGGAGGGGAGACCCAGTACTTC
TRBJ2-7 - TRBV7-3 - CASSHFGGAYEQYF TGTGCCAGCAGTCACTTCGGGGGTGCCTACGAGCAGTACTTC
TRBJ2-6 - TRBV10-3 - CASMWGQDSGANVLTF TGTGCCAGCATGTGGGGACAAGACTCTGGGGCCAACGTCCTGACTTTC
TRBJ2-7 - TRBV29-1 - CSVNRGGREQYF TGCAGCGTCAACAGGGGAGGAAGGGAGCAGTACTTC
TRBJ2-6 - TRBV7-2 TRBD2 CASSPLAGAGANVLTF TGTGCCAGCAGCCCATTAGCGGGAGCTGGGGCCAACGTCCTGACTTTC
TRBJ1-1 many TRBV5-4 - CASSSGLYTEAFF TGTGCCAGCAGCTCCGGTCTCTACACTGAAGCTTTCTTT
TRBJ2-1 - TRBV4-3 TRBD2 CASSQDRVAGGVANEQFF TGCGCCAGCAGCCAAGATCGAGTAGCGGGAGGGGTTGCCAATGAGCAGTTCTTC
TRBJ1-2 - TRBV19 - CASSPQGHGYTF TGTGCCAGTAGTCCACAGGGACATGGCTACACCTTC
TRBJ1-4 - TRBV13 - CASSPRGANEKLFF TGTGCCAGCAGCCCTCGTGGGGCTAATGAAAAACTGTTTTTT
TRBJ2-7 - TRBV4-1 TRBD2 CASSPGTSGKGEQYF TGCGCCAGCAGCCCCGGGACTAGCGGGAAGGGGGAGCAGTACTTC
TRBJ2-3 - TRBV4-1 TRBD2 CASSQDHLAENTDTQYF TGCGCCAGCAGCCAAGATCACCTAGCGGAAAACACAGATACGCAGTATTTT
TRBJ2-7 - TRBV11-2 - CASSLDAGNYEQYF TGTGCCAGCAGCTTAGACGCGGGGAACTACGAGCAGTACTTC
TRBJ2-2 - TRBV9 - CASSSNTGELFF TGTGCCAGCAGCTCCAACACCGGGGAGCTGTTTTTT
TRBJ1-2 - TRBV6-5 - CASSYTGPTISGYTF TGTGCCAGCAGTTATACCGGGCCCACAATTTCGGGCTACACCTTC
TRBJ2-5 - TRBV9 - CASSARSGGQETQYF TGTGCCAGCAGCGCCCGGTCGGGAGGACAGGAGACCCAGTACTTC
TRBJ2-3 - TRBV9 - CANSSRAGPTDTQYF TGTGCCAACAGCTCGCGAGCGGGCCCTACAGATACGCAGTATTTT
TRBJ2-2 - TRBV11-2 TRBD2 CASSFSGRAATGELFF TGTGCCAGCAGCTTTAGTGGGAGGGCCGCTACCGGGGAGCTGTTTTTT
TRBJ1-5 few TRBV7-9 - CASSLGGQPQHF TGTGCCAGCAGCTTAGGGGGTCAGCCCCAGCATTTT
TRBJ2-1 - TRBV6-1 - CASSALNEQFF TGTGCCAGCAGTGCCCTGAATGAGCAGTTCTTC
TRBJ2-1 - TRBV11-2 - CASRVGGSSYNEQFF TGTGCCAGCAGGGTAGGCGGTAGCTCCTACAATGAGCAGTTCTTC